This TCR beta chain emerged from a study of blood T cells in healthy people across ages. From germline, CDR1 is LGHDT and CDR2 YNNKEL (reference sequence). Trimming took 1 base from V and 1 from J, leaving 2 bases between them. The CDR3 is 12 residues long. Sample-barcoded 5' priming and a J-beta primer mix drove a second PCR of about 7 to 11 cycles. From the 5' RACE reads, TCRdb called clonotypes with MiXCR, one entry per CDR3 protein. This sample has fewer than 1,000,000 distinct CDR3 sequences, with about 42% found just once. This clonotype was found many times. Its matching antigen is unknown. Study-level results: Changes in expanded clonotypes were possibly confounded, as the CMV status of donors was unknown. Diversity was higher, and naive CD4+ cells more numerous, in long-lived donors than in aged donors.

The J gene is TRBJ2-7, the V gene TRBV3-1; no firm D call. This TCR derives from a man between 60 and 75 years old in good health. The sequenced sample consisted of blood. CDR3 sequence reads: CASSQVSYEQYF. The CDR3 DNA sequence: TGTGCCAGCAGCCAAGTATCCTACGAGCAGTACTTC.